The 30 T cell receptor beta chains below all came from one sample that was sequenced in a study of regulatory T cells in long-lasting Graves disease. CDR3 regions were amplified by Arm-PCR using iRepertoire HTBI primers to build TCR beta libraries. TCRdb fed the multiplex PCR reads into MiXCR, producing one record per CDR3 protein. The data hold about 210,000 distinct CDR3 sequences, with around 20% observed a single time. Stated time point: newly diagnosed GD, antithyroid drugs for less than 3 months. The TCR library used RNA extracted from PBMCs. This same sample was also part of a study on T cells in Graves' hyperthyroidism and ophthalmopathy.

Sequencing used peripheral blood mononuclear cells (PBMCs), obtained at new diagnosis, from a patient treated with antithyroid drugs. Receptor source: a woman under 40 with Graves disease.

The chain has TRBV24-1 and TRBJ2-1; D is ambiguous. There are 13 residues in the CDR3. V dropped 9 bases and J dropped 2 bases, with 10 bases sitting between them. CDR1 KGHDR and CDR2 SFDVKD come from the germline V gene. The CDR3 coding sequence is TGTGCCACCTCCGATCACACCTACAATGAGCAGTTCTTC. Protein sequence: CATSDHTYNEQFF.

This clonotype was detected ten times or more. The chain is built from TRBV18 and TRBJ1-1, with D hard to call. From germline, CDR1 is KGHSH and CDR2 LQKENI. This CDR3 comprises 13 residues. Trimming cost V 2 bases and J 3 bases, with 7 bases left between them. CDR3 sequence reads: CASSPGVDTEAFF. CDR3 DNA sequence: TGTGCCAGCTCACCAGGGGTGGACACTGAAGCTTTCTTT.

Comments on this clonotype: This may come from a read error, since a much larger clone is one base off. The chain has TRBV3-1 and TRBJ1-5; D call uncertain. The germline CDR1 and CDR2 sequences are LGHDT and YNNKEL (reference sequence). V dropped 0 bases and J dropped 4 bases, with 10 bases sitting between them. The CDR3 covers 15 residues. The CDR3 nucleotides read TGTGCCAGCAGCCAAGATGTAACACCGAATCAGCCCCAGCATTTT. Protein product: CASSQDVTPNQPQHF.

The CDR3 here is CASRRILDRGPGGGRGYTF. As DNA, the CDR3 is TGTGCCAGCAGACGGATATTGGACAGGGGCCCAGGAGGGGGTAGGGGCTACACCTTC. V and J are TRBV6-1 and TRBJ1-2; 9 positions match TRBD1. This CDR3 has 19 amino acids. The germline gives CDR1 MNHNS, CDR2 SASEGT. V gave up 6 bases and J gave up 8 bases; unmatched junction bases: 25.

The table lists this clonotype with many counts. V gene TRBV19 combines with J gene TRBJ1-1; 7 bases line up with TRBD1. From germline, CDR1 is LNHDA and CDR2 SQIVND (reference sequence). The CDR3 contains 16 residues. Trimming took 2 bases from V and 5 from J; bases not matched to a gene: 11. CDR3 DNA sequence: TGTGCCAGTAGTATATTCGTGGCAGGGGGTTATACTGAAGCTTTCTTT. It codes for CASSIFVAGGYTEAFF. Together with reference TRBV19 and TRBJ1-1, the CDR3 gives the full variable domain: DGGITQSPKYLFRKEGQNVTLSCEQNLNHDAMYWYRQDPGQGLRLIYYSQIVNDFQKGDIAEGYSVSREKKESFPLTVTSAQKNPTAFYLCASSIFVAGGYTEAFFGQGTRLTVV.

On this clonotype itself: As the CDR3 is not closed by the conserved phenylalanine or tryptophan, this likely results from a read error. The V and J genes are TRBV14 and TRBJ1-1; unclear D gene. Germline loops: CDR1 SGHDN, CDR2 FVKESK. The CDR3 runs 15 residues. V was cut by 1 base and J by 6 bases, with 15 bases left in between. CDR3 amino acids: CASSQGPMGESEAFL. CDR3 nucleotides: TGTGCCAGCAGCCAAGGCCCTATGGGCGAATCTGAAGCTTTCCTT.

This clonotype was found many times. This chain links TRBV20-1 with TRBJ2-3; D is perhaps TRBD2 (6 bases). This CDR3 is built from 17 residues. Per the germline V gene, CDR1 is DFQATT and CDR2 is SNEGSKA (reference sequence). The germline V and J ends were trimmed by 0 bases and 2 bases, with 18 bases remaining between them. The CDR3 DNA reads TGCAGTGCTAGAGATCTCATGGAGGGAGGAGACACAGATACGCAGTATTTT. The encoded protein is CSARDLMEGGDTDTQYF.

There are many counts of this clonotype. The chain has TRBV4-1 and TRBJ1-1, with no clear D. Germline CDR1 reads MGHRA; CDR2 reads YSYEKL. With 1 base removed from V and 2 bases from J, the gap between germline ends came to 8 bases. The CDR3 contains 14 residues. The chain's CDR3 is CASSQVTQNTEAFF. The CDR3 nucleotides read TGCGCCAGCAGCCAAGTCACACAAAACACTGAAGCTTTCTTT.

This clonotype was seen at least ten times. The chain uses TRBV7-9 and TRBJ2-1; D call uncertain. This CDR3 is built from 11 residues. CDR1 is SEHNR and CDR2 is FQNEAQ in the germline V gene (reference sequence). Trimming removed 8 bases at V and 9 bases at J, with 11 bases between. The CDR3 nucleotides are TGTGCCAGCCGCGGCGGCGTTGAGCAGTTCTTC. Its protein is CASRGGVEQFF.

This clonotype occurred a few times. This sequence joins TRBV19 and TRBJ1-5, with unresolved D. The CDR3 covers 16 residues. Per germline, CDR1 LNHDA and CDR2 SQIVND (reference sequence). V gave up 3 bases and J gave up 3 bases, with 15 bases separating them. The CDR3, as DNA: TGTGCCAGTAGTATTTACCCTGTTAAAATCAATCAGCCCCAGCATTTT. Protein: CASSIYPVKINQPQHF.

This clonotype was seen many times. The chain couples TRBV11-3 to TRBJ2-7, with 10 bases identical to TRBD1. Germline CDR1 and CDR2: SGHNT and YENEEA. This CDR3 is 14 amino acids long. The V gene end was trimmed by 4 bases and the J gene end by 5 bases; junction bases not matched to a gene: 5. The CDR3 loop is CASSYGTGVNEQYF. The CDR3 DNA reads TGTGCCAGCAGCTACGGGACAGGGGTAAACGAGCAGTACTTC.

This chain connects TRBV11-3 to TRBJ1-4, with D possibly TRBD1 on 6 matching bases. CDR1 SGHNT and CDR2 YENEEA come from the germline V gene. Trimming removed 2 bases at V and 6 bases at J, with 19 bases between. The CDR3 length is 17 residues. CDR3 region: CASSLIYTRTEDEKLFF. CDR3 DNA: TGTGCCAGCAGCTTAATTTATACTCGGACAGAGGATGAAAAACTGTTTTTT. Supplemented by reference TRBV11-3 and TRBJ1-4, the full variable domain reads EAGVVQSPRYKIIEKKQPVAFWCNPISGHNTLYWYLQNLGQGPELLIRYENEEAVDDSQLPKDRFSAERLKGVDSTLKIQPAELGDSAVYLCASSLIYTRTEDEKLFFGSGTQLSVL.

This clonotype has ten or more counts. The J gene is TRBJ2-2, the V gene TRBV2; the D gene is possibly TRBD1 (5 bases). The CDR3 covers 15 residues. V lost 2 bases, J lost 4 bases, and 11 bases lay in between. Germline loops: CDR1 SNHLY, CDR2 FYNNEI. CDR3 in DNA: TGTGCCAGCAGTGAAAGAGGACAATTCACCGGGGAGCTGTTTTTT. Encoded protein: CASSERGQFTGELFF.

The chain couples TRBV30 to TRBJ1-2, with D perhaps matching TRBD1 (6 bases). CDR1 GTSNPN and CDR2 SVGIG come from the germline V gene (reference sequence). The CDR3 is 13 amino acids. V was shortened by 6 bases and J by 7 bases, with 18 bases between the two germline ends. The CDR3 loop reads CACTGYWGTGYTF. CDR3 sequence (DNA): TGTGCCTGCACAGGGTATTGGGGAACTGGCTACACCTTC.

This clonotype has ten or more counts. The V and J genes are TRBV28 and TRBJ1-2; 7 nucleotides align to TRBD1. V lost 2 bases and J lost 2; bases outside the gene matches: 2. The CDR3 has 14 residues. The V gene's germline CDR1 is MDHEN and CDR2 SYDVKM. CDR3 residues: CASSLPQGNYGYTF. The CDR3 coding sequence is TGTGCCAGCAGTTTACCACAGGGGAACTATGGCTACACCTTC.

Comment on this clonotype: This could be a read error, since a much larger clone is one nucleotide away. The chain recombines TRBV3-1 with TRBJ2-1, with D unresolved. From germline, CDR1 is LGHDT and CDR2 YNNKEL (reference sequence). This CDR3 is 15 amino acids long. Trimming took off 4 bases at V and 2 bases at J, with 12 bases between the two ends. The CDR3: CASSLFVGPYNEQFF. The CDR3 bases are TGTGCCAGCAGCCTCTTCGTTGGGCCCTACAATGAGCAGTTCTTC.

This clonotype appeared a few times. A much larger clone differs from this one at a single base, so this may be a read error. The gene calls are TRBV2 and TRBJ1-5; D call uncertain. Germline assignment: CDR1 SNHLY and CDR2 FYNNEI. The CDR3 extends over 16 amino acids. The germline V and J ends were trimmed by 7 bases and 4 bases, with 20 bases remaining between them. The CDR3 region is CASKSGSGERNQPQHF. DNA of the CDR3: TGTGCCAGCAAGAGCGGGTCAGGCGAACGAAATCAGCCCCAGCATTTT.

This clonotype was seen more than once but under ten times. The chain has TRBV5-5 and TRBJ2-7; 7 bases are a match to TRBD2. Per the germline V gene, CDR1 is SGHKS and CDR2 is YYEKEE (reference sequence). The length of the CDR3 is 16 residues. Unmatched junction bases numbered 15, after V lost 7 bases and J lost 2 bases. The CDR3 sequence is CASGPGEGDSTYEQYF. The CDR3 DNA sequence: TGTGCCAGCGGCCCGGGGGAGGGCGACTCTACCTACGAGCAGTACTTC.

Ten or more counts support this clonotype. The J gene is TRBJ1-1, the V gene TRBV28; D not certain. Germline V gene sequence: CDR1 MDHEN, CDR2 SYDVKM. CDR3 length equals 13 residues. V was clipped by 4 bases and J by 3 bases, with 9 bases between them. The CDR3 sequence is CASSYRVYTEAFF. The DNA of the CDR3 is TGTGCCAGCAGTTATAGAGTGTACACTGAAGCTTTCTTT.

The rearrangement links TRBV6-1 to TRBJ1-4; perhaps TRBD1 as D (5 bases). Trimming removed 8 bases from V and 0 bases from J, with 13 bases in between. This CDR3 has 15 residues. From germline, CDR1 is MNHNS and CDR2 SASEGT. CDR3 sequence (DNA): TGTGCCAGCCGTAAAAGAGGGGCAACTAATGAAAAACTGTTTTTT. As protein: CASRKRGATNEKLFF.

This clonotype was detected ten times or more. The CDR3 DNA reads as TGCAGTGCTAGTAGATCGGGGGGGGATACGCAGTATTTT. Translating gives CSASRSGGDTQYF. The chain links TRBV20-1 to TRBJ2-3; 8 nucleotides line up with TRBD2. This CDR3 comprises 13 residues. Germline assignment: CDR1 DFQATT and CDR2 SNEGSKA (reference sequence). Germline trimming cut 3 bases from V and 6 bases from J; bases unmatched to any gene: 5.

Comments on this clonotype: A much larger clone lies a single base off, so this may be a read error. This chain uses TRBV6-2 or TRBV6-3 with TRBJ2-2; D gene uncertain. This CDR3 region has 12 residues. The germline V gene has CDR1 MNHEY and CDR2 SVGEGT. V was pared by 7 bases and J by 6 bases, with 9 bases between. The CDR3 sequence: CASTPRSGELFF. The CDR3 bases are TGTGCCAGCACCCCCAGGTCCGGGGAGCTGTTTTTT.

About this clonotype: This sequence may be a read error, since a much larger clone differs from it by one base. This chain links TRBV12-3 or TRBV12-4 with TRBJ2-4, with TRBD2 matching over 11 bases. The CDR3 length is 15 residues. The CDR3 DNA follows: TGTGCCAGCAGCCTTAGCGGGGGGGCCAAAACCATTCAGTACTTC. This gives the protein CASSLSGGAKTIQYF.

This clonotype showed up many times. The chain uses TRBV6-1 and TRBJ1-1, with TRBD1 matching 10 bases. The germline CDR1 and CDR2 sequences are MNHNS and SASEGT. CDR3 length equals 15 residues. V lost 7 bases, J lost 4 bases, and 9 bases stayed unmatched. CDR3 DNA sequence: TGTGCCAGCATGTCCCGGGACAGGGGACGCACTGAAGCTTTCTTT. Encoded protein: CASMSRDRGRTEAFF.

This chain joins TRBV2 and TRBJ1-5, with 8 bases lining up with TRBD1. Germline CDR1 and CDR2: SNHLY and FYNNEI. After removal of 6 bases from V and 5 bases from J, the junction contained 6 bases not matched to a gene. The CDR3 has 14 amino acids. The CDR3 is CASSLQGADQPQHF. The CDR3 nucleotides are TGTGCCAGCAGCCTCCAGGGGGCTGATCAGCCCCAGCATTTT.

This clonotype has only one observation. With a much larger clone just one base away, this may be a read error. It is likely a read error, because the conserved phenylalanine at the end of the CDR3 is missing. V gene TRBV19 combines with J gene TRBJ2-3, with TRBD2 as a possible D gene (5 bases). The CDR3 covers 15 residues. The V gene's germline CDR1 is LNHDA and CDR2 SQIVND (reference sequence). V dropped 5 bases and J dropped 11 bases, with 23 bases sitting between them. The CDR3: CASSRRPPNSFGQYL. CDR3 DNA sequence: TGTGCCAGTAGTCGGAGGCCGCCTAACTCCTTTGGGCAGTATCTT.

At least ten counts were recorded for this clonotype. CDR3 nucleotide sequence: TGTGCCAGCTCTCTAATAGCGGGAGGGCCGTGGTACGAGCAGTACTTC. The encoded protein is CASSLIAGGPWYEQYF. The chain carries TRBV18 and TRBJ2-7; 11 nucleotides align to TRBD2. Germline V gene lookup returns CDR1 KGHSH and CDR2 LQKENI. This CDR3 has 16 amino acids. The ends lost 6 bases at V and 4 bases at J; junction bases unmatched: 11.

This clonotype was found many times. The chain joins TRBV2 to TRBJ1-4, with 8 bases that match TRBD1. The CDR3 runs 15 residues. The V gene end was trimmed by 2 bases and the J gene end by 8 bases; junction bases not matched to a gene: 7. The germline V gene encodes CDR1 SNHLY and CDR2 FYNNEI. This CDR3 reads CASSERGRGLEKLFF. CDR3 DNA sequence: TGTGCCAGCAGTGAACGCGGCAGGGGGCTCGAAAAACTGTTTTTT.

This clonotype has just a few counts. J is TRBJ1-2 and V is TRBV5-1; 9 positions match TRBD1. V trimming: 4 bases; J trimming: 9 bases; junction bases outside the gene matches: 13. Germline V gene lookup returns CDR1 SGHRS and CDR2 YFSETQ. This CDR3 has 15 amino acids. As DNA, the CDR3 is TGCGCCAGCAGCGCAACAGGGGGCAGGGAGAAACGCTACACCTTC. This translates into CASSATGGREKRYTF.

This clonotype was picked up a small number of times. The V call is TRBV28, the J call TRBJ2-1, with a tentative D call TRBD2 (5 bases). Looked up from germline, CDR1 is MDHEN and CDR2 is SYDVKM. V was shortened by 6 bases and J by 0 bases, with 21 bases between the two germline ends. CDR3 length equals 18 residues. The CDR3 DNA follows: TGTGCCAGCAGCCGCCGGGGAAAACTAGTTCGCTCCTACAATGAGCAGTTCTTC. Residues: CASSRRGKLVRSYNEQFF. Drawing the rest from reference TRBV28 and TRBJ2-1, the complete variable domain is DVKVTQSSRYLVKRTGEKVFLECVQDMDHENMFWYRQDPGLGLRLIYFSYDVKMKEKGDIPEGYSVSREKKERFSLILESASTNQTSMYLCASSRRGKLVRSYNEQFFGPGTRLTVL.